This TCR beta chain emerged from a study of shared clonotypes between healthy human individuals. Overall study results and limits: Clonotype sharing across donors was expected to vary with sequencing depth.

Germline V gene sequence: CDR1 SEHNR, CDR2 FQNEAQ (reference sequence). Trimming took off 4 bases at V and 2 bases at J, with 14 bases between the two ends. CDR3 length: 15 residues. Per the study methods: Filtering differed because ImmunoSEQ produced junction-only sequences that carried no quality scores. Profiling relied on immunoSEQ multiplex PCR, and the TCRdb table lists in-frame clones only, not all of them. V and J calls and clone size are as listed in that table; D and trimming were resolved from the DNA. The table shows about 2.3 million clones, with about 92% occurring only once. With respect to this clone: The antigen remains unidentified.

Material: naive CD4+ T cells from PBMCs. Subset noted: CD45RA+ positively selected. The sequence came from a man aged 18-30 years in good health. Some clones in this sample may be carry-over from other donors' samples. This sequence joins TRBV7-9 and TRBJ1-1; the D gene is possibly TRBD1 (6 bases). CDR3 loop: CASSSRTVDNTEAFF. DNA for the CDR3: TGTGCCAGCAGCTCCAGGACAGTAGATAACACTGAAGCTTTCTTT.